Listed here are 32 T cell receptor beta chains from one sample, sequenced in a study of blood T cells in healthy people across ages. A second roughly 7 to 12 cycle PCR used barcoded and J-beta primers. Each CDR3 protein is one row after TCRdb ran MiXCR on the 5' RACE reads. The data show fewer than 1,200,000 distinct CDR3 sequences, less than 25% seen once. Separately, the same data were catalogued under a study of T cells of mothers and their children.

The sequenced sample consisted of blood. Receptors were obtained from a girl aged 2-10 years in good health.

V gene TRBV12-5 combines with J gene TRBJ1-1; tentatively, D is TRBD1 (5 bases). Germline V lookup: CDR1 LGHNT, CDR2 FRNRAP. Trimming took off 0 bases at V and 5 bases at J, with 19 bases between the two ends. This CDR3 has 17 residues. CDR3 bases: TGTGCTAGTGGTTTGGTACCCCGGGACCTTGGGGGTACTGAAGCTTTCTTT. Protein: CASGLVPRDLGGTEAFF. Variable domain in full (rest from reference TRBV12-5 and TRBJ1-1): DARVTQTPRHKVTEMGQEVTMRCQPILGHNTVFWYRQTMMQGLELLAYFRNRAPLDDSGMPKDRFSAEMPDATLATLKIQPSEPRDSAVYFCASGLVPRDLGGTEAFFGQGTRLTVV.

This clonotype came up a few times. This chain connects TRBV5-1 to TRBJ2-5; 11 bases are a match to TRBD2. The CDR3 consists of 16 residues. V lost 0 bases and J lost 1; bases outside the gene matches: 2. Germline V gene lookup returns CDR1 SGHRS and CDR2 YFSETQ. CDR3 region: CASSLGLAGFQETQYF. The CDR3 DNA sequence: TGCGCCAGCAGCTTGGGACTAGCGGGATTCCAAGAGACCCAGTACTTC.

The rearrangement links TRBV29-1 to TRBJ1-4; 8 positions match TRBD1. Germline V gene sequence: CDR1 SQVTM, CDR2 ANQGSEA. Germline trimming cut 7 bases from V and 7 bases from J; bases unmatched to any gene: 11. The CDR3 spans 14 residues. The CDR3 is CSADLGQGAEKLFF. For the CDR3, the DNA is TGCAGCGCTGATCTCGGTCAGGGGGCTGAAAAACTGTTTTTT.

This sequence joins TRBV10-3 and TRBJ2-3; D call uncertain. CDR3 size: 12 residues. Trimming removed 4 bases at V and 4 bases at J, with 6 bases between. In germline, CDR1 is ENHRY, CDR2 SYGVKD. CDR3 amino acids: CAISAESDTQYF. For the CDR3, the DNA is TGTGCCATCAGTGCGGAGTCAGATACGCAGTATTTT.

This clonotype was observed a few times. The chain combines TRBV6-6 with TRBJ2-7; D gene uncertain. Germline V gene lookup returns CDR1 MNHNY and CDR2 SVGAGI (reference sequence). Trimming cost V 7 bases and J 3 bases, with 10 bases left between them. The CDR3 has 12 amino acids. As DNA, the CDR3 is TGTGCCAGCACCCTGGACGGCTACGAGCAGTACTTC. As protein: CASTLDGYEQYF.

The chain joins TRBV7-6 to TRBJ2-5, with 12 bases that match TRBD2. V trimming: 2 bases; J trimming: 4 bases; junction bases outside the gene matches: 2. The CDR3 contains 15 residues. Per germline, CDR1 SGHVS and CDR2 FNYEAQ. CDR3 protein: CASSLTTSGRETQYF. The CDR3, as DNA: TGTGCCAGCAGCTTAACGACTAGCGGGAGAGAGACCCAGTACTTC.

This clonotype was counted between two and nine times. The V call is TRBV10-3, the J call TRBJ1-6, with D unclear. Germline V gene data show CDR1 as ENHRY and CDR2 as SYGVKD. The CDR3 loop spans 15 amino acids. V was pared by 8 bases and J by 5 bases, with 16 bases between. As DNA, the CDR3 is TGTGCCATCTCAAAAAAACGGCCCAATAATTCACCCCTCCACTTT. Translating it yields CAISKKRPNNSPLHF.

Comments on this clonotype: An end of the junction differs from the germline gene, which may be a read error. The V gene is TRBV7-2, the J gene TRBJ2-2; no clear D. Germline V gene data show CDR1 as SGHTA and CDR2 as FQGNSA. CDR3 length equals 13 residues. The CDR3 protein is CATSLVTSGELFF. The DNA of the CDR3 is TGTGCCACCAGCTTAGTAACCTCCGGGGAGCTGTTTTTT. Full variable domain (rest looked up from reference TRBV7-2 and TRBJ2-2): GAGVSQSPSNKVTEKGKDVELRCDPISGHTALYWYRQSLGQGLEFLIYFQGNSAPDKSGLPSDRFSAERTGGSVSTLTIQRTQQEDSAVYLCATSLVTSGELFFGEGSRLTVL.

The CDR3 nucleotides are TGTGCCAGCAGTGACGAGTTCTCAAACTATGGCTACACCTTC. This sequence encodes CASSDEFSNYGYTF. The chain carries TRBV2 and TRBJ1-2; D remains unclear. Germline values: CDR1 SNHLY, CDR2 FYNNEI. The V end lost 3 bases, the J end lost 2 bases, and 10 bases lay between the germline ends. The CDR3 has 14 residues. The complete variable domain, with remaining parts taken from reference TRBV2 and TRBJ1-2, reads EPEVTQTPSHQVTQMGQEVILRCVPISNHLYFYWYRQILGQKVEFLVSFYNNEISEKSEIFDDQFSVERPDGSNFTLKIRSTKLEDSAMYFCASSDEFSNYGYTFGSGTRLTVV.

The rearrangement joins TRBV24-1 to TRBJ2-1; D is unclear. CDR3 size: 15 residues. Deletions cut 7 bases from V and 0 bases from J, with 12 bases between. The V gene's germline CDR1 is KGHDR and CDR2 SFDVKD. DNA of the CDR3: TGTGCCACCAGCCCGACGGCGAGCTCCTACAATGAGCAGTTCTTC. Residues: CATSPTASSYNEQFF.

The CDR3 bases are TGCGCCAGCAGCCAAGGGATGGGTTTAATGCGCACTGAAGCTTTCTTT. This codes for CASSQGMGLMRTEAFF. The chain combines TRBV5-1 with TRBJ1-1; no clear D. Germline assignment: CDR1 SGHRS and CDR2 YFSETQ. CDR3 length: 16 residues. V was trimmed by 4 bases and J by 4 bases, leaving 20 bases between them.

CDR3 sequence: CASSLTSGGWDSPLHF. In nucleotides, the CDR3 is TGCGCCAGCAGCCTTACTTCAGGGGGCTGGGATTCACCCCTCCACTTT. The V and J genes are TRBV4-3 and TRBJ1-6, with 8 bases that match TRBD1. The CDR3 runs to 16 residues. Germline assignment: CDR1 LGHNA and CDR2 YSLEER. V shed 4 bases, J shed 8 bases, and the junction held 10 bases outside the gene matches.

Concerning this clonotype: The limits of the CDR3 on the DNA are not certain, so only TCRdb's listed CDR3 is given. V and J are TRBV28 and TRBJ2-2; the D call in the table, TRBD1, was not verified against the DNA. In germline, CDR1 is MDHEN, CDR2 SYDVKM. With termini counted, the CDR3 has 16 amino acids. The CDR3 reads CASSSRDRVKPGSCFF.

The genes are TRBV27 and TRBJ1-1; 10 positions match TRBD1. The CDR3 loop spans 13 amino acids. V shed 7 bases, J shed 4 bases, and the junction held 3 bases outside the gene matches. Germline values: CDR1 MNHEY, CDR2 SMNVEV (reference sequence). Written as DNA, the CDR3 is TGTGCCAGCAAGACAGGGGGCGTCACTGAAGCTTTCTTT. It encodes CASKTGGVTEAFF.

The chain carries TRBV20-1 and TRBJ2-7, with D perhaps matching TRBD2 (6 bases). V was trimmed by 5 bases and J by 0 bases, leaving 11 bases between them. The CDR3 has 13 amino acids. Germline V gene sequence: CDR1 DFQATT, CDR2 SNEGSKA (reference sequence). Here the CDR3 reads CSAASEYSYEQYF. For the CDR3, the DNA is TGCAGTGCTGCTAGCGAGTACTCCTACGAGCAGTACTTC.

The chain recombines TRBV27 with TRBJ2-1; D not certain. Deletions cut 3 bases from V and 2 bases from J, with 14 bases between. CDR3 length: 16 amino acids. Germline V gives CDR1 MNHEY, CDR2 SMNVEV (reference sequence). CDR3 residues: CASSFSGSIPYNEQFF. The CDR3 DNA reads as TGTGCCAGCAGTTTCTCTGGCTCTATACCCTACAATGAGCAGTTCTTC.

The J gene is TRBJ1-1, the V gene TRBV29-1; D is ambiguous. The germline V gene encodes CDR1 SQVTM and CDR2 ANQGSEA. With 3 bases removed from V and 1 base from J, the gap between germline ends came to 9 bases. This CDR3 comprises 13 residues. CDR3 protein: CSVESPANTEAFF. For the CDR3, the DNA is TGCAGCGTTGAGTCGCCTGCGAACACTGAAGCTTTCTTT.

This clonotype was seen only a few times. V usage is TRBV12-3 or TRBV12-4 and J usage is TRBJ2-7, with D possibly matching TRBD1 (5 bases). The germline V and J ends were trimmed by 7 bases and 6 bases, with 16 bases remaining between them. There are 13 residues in the CDR3. CDR3 sequence reads: CASTKGPPCEQYF. CDR3 nucleotides: TGTGCCAGCACAAAGGGGCCCCCCTGCGAGCAGTACTTC.

The V and J genes are TRBV2 and TRBJ2-4; D is unclear. The CDR3 is 17 amino acids. V was clipped by 2 bases and J by 0 bases, with 14 bases between them. The germline V gene encodes CDR1 SNHLY and CDR2 FYNNEI. CDR3 in DNA: TGTGCCAGCAGTGAAAAAATAATCGAGGTAGCCAAAAACATTCAGTACTTC. The encoded protein is CASSEKIIEVAKNIQYF.

The genes are TRBV4-3 and TRBJ1-1; 10 bases are shared with TRBD1. The CDR3 is made up of 16 amino acids. Germline CDR1 is LGHNA and CDR2 is YSLEER. The V gene end was trimmed by 3 bases and the J gene end by 5 bases; junction bases not matched to a gene: 9. This CDR3 is CASSHPRDRGGTEAFF. CDR3 nucleotide sequence: TGCGCCAGCAGCCATCCAAGGGACAGGGGAGGTACTGAAGCTTTCTTT.

The chain carries TRBV5-1 and TRBJ2-7; 12 positions match TRBD1. Germline V gives CDR1 SGHRS, CDR2 YFSETQ. The CDR3 is made up of 14 amino acids. J was trimmed by 11 bases and V by 6 bases; bases with no gene match: 12. CDR3 protein: CASTVSGQGATEYF. DNA for the CDR3: TGCGCCAGCACCGTATCGGGACAGGGGGCTACAGAGTACTTC.

Only a few counts were recorded for this clonotype. The chain couples TRBV27 to TRBJ1-2; tentatively, D is TRBD1 (5 bases). The CDR3 spans 15 residues. V was cut by 3 bases and J by 2 bases, with 13 bases left in between. CDR1 and CDR2 (germline): MNHEY, SMNVEV (reference sequence). CDR3 residues: CASSFFPGNNYGYTF. The DNA of the CDR3 is TGTGCCAGCAGTTTTTTCCCAGGGAACAACTATGGCTACACCTTC.

This clonotype was picked up a small number of times. The genes are TRBV5-1 and TRBJ2-5, with D possibly being TRBD1 or TRBD2 (5 bases each). Germline values: CDR1 SGHRS, CDR2 YFSETQ. There are 14 residues in the CDR3. Trimming took off 0 bases at V and 12 bases at J, with 18 bases between the two ends. Here the CDR3 DNA reads TGCGCCAGCAGCTTGGAGGACCGGGACCCGAGCAAGTACTTC. As protein: CASSLEDRDPSKYF.

The gene calls are TRBV4-1 and TRBJ2-7, with 9 bases matching TRBD1. The CDR3 extends over 16 amino acids. CDR1 and CDR2 from the germline V gene are MGHRA and YSYEKL. Trimming removed 4 bases from V and 5 bases from J; junction bases left unmatched: 12. CDR3 sequence: CASSRPAGQGRNEQYF. CDR3 in DNA: TGCGCCAGCAGCCGTCCGGCGGGACAGGGTCGGAACGAGCAGTACTTC.

This clonotype has just a few counts. The chain recombines TRBV29-1 with TRBJ2-1, with 9 bases matching TRBD2. The CDR3 runs 13 residues. CDR1 is SQVTM and CDR2 is ANQGSEA in the germline V gene. V shed 4 bases, J shed 6 bases, and the junction held 4 bases outside the gene matches. This CDR3 reads CSVGLAAGNEQFF. The CDR3 bases are TGCAGCGTTGGACTAGCGGCGGGCAATGAGCAGTTCTTC.

This chain connects TRBV29-1 to TRBJ1-2; D may be TRBD1 (5 bases). The CDR3 runs 14 residues. Germline V gene sequence: CDR1 SQVTM, CDR2 ANQGSEA. V dropped 2 bases and J dropped 6 bases, with 16 bases sitting between them. CDR3 sequence: CSVEKQETGDGYTF. The CDR3 DNA is TGCAGCGTTGAAAAACAGGAAACCGGGGATGGCTACACCTTC.

The chain couples TRBV27 to TRBJ1-1; D perhaps matches TRBD1 (6 bases). This CDR3 contains 16 residues. Trimming took off 5 bases at V and 5 bases at J, with 21 bases between the two ends. Per the germline V gene, CDR1 is MNHEY and CDR2 is SMNVEV (reference sequence). CDR3 in amino acids: CASSPLSGATGTEAFF. DNA for the CDR3: TGTGCCAGCAGTCCCCTTTCGGGGGCGACCGGGACTGAAGCTTTCTTT.

This clonotype was counted only a few times. This CDR3 is CSARTSGRGTDTQYF. The CDR3 coding sequence is TGCAGTGCTAGGACTAGCGGGAGGGGAACAGATACGCAGTATTTT. The genes are TRBV20-1 and TRBJ2-3; 14 bases match TRBD2. The germline V gene has CDR1 DFQATT and CDR2 SNEGSKA (reference sequence). CDR3 length: 15 residues. V shed 3 bases, J shed 3 bases, and the junction held 2 bases outside the gene matches.

At least ten counts were recorded for this clonotype. The chain uses TRBV9 and TRBJ2-5, with TRBD2 identical over 13 bases. In germline, CDR1 is SGDLS, CDR2 YYNGEE. This CDR3 region has 17 residues. V shed 3 bases, J shed 5 bases, and the junction held 10 bases outside the gene matches. The CDR3 region is CASSAGTSGGAPETQYF. The CDR3, as DNA: TGTGCCAGCAGCGCTGGAACTAGCGGGGGGGCCCCTGAGACCCAGTACTTC.

Of note for this clonotype: Germline is not matched at one junction end, which may reflect a read error. V gene TRBV20-1 combines with J gene TRBJ2-5, with D maybe TRBD2 (6 bases). The V gene's germline CDR1 is DFQATT and CDR2 SNEGSKA (reference sequence). The CDR3 consists of 12 residues. The CDR3 spells CSASDGGETQHF. CDR3 nucleotides: TGCAGTGCTTCGGACGGCGGGGAGACCCAGCACTTC.

This clonotype appeared a few times. This sequence joins TRBV6-2 or TRBV6-3 and TRBJ2-1, with 7 bases matching TRBD1. Germline values: CDR1 MNHEY, CDR2 SVGEGT. Trimming removed 5 bases from V and 9 bases from J; junction bases left unmatched: 7. The CDR3 runs 13 residues. CDR3 sequence: CASSRSPGGEQFF. The CDR3 DNA sequence: TGTGCCAGCAGTCGAAGTCCAGGGGGTGAGCAGTTCTTC.

This clonotype turned up a few times. This sequence joins TRBV7-8 and TRBJ1-2; a possible D gene is TRBD1 (5 bases). Germline V lookup: CDR1 SGHVS, CDR2 FQNEAQ. The germline V and J ends were trimmed by 2 bases and 2 bases, with 15 bases remaining between them. CDR3 size: 16 residues. This CDR3 is CASSLPGRESNYGYTF. CDR3 nucleotides: TGTGCCAGCAGCTTACCTGGCAGGGAGTCCAACTATGGCTACACCTTC.